These 23 T cell receptor beta chains came from one sample sequenced in a study of PD-L1 blockade in urothelial cancer. Assay used: immunoSEQ multiplex PCR; TCRdb lists only in-frame clones, some missing. This sample has 85,000 to 95,000 clones, with roughly nine tenths found just once. Time point given: pretreatment peripheral blood. This specimen was PBMCs, taken around atezolizumab (anti-PD-L1) treatment. These receptors all stem from a woman older than 75 with urothelial cancer.

Concerning this clone: Germline is not matched at one junction end, which may reflect a read error. This chain connects TRBV2 to TRBJ2-2; D perhaps matches TRBD2 (5 bases). The CDR3 covers 15 residues. Germline CDR1 reads SNHLY; CDR2 reads FYNNEI. The CDR3 coding sequence is TGTGCCACCAGTAGTGGGCGGGTGATCACCGGGGAGCTGTTTTTT. Its translation: CATSSGRVITGELFF.

CDR3: CASSTHMRTGDGYTF. CDR3 nucleotide sequence: TGTGCCAGCAGTACACACATGAGGACAGGGGATGGCTACACCTTC. This chain connects TRBV27 to TRBJ1-2, with 9 bases that match TRBD1. CDR3 length: 15 amino acids. After removal of 5 bases from V and 6 bases from J, the junction contained 10 bases not matched to a gene. Germline CDR1 and CDR2: MNHEY and SMNVEV (reference sequence).

The chain carries TRBV10-3 and TRBJ2-3, with TRBD1 identical over 9 bases. The junction had 5 bases not matched to a gene; V was cut back by 4 bases and J by 0 bases. The CDR3 contains 16 residues. Per germline, CDR1 ENHRY and CDR2 SYGVKD. CDR3 protein: CAISAGTGLSTDTQYF. The CDR3 region has the DNA TGTGCCATCAGTGCCGGGACAGGGCTTAGCACAGATACGCAGTATTTT.

The rearrangement links TRBV28 to TRBJ1-5, with 9 positions matching TRBD1. From germline, CDR1 is MDHEN and CDR2 SYDVKM. CDR3 length: 16 amino acids. J lost 5 bases, V lost 8 bases, and 13 bases had no gene match. CDR3 amino acids: CASGSPGTGLDQPQHF. The CDR3 coding sequence is TGTGCCAGCGGATCGCCCGGGACAGGGCTTGATCAGCCCCAGCATTTT.

The CDR3 coding sequence is TGTGCCAGCAGCCACCCAGCGGGACTTGATCAGCCCCAGCATTTT. Its translation: CASSHPAGLDQPQHF. The rearrangement links TRBV7-2 to TRBJ1-5; D is perhaps TRBD1 (5 bases). CDR1 is SGHTA and CDR2 is FQGNSA in the germline V gene. V lost 5 bases and J 5 bases, leaving 16 bases between the germline ends. The CDR3 has 15 residues.

With respect to this clone: A read error may account for a junction end that differs from germline. The chain uses TRBV25-1 and TRBJ2-6; D perhaps matches TRBD2 (5 bases). The CDR3 sequence is 16 residues long. Germline V CDR1 and CDR2: MGHDK, SYGVNS. CDR3 amino acids: CASSDHGGSGSNVLTF. The CDR3 region has the DNA TGTGCCAGCAGTGACCACGGAGGATCTGGGTCCAACGTCCTGACTTTC.

The J gene is TRBJ2-4, the V gene TRBV19; possibly TRBD2 for D (5 bases). Germline CDR1 LNHDA, CDR2 SQIVND (reference sequence). This CDR3 region has 14 residues. The V end was cut by 3 bases, the J end by 2 bases, with 8 bases between. The CDR3 DNA follows: TGTGCCAGTAGTATTCGAGGGACCAAAAACATTCAGTACTTC. This translates into CASSIRGTKNIQYF.

J is TRBJ2-6 and V is TRBV4-1; D remains ambiguous. Germline CDR1 reads MGHRA; CDR2 reads YSYEKL. The CDR3 spans 18 residues. V was clipped by 2 bases and J by 2 bases, with 16 bases between them. The CDR3 sequence: CASSQSPTTSTGANVLTF. The CDR3 DNA reads as TGCGCCAGCAGCCAAAGCCCCACCACCTCTACTGGGGCCAACGTCCTGACTTTC.

The J gene is TRBJ2-7, the V gene TRBV10-3; 14 bases align to TRBD2. The trim removed 8 bases at V and 2 bases at J, leaving 8 bases unmatched. CDR3 size: 16 residues. Germline lookup yields CDR1 ENHRY and CDR2 SYGVKD. CDR3 nucleotide sequence: TGTGCCATCGGAACCGGGACTAGCGGGAGCGCCTACGAGCAGTACTTC. Translating gives CAIGTGTSGSAYEQYF.

The sample holds one count of this clone. The J gene is TRBJ2-2, the V gene TRBV18, with D tentatively TRBD2 (6 bases). Germline values: CDR1 KGHSH, CDR2 LQKENI. Trimming took off 0 bases at V and 0 bases at J, with 8 bases between the two ends. CDR3 length equals 16 residues. CDR3 sequence reads: CASSPPRDANTGELFF. The CDR3 DNA reads TGTGCCAGCTCACCACCGCGGGACGCGAACACCGGGGAGCTGTTTTTT.

The chain combines TRBV9 with TRBJ2-2, with TRBD1 identical over 7 bases. V shed 2 bases, J shed 6 bases, and the junction held 7 bases outside the gene matches. The CDR3 sequence is 15 residues long. The germline V gene encodes CDR1 SGDLS and CDR2 YYNGEE. In DNA form, the CDR3 reads TGTGCCAGCAGCGTGGAAGGGGGCGCTCCCGGGGAGCTGTTTTTT. Protein sequence: CASSVEGGAPGELFF. The complete variable domain, with remaining parts taken from reference TRBV9 and TRBJ2-2, reads DSGVTQTPKHLITATGQRVTLRCSPRSGDLSVYWYQQSLDQGLQFLIQYYNGEERAKGNILERFSAQQFPDLHSELNLSSLELGDSALYFCASSVEGGAPGELFFGEGSRLTVL.

The chain carries TRBV7-2 and TRBJ2-7; 8 bases match TRBD2. Germline CDR1 is SGHTA and CDR2 is FQGNSA. V lost 1 base and J lost 7; bases outside the gene matches: 6. The CDR3 contains 14 residues. CDR3 nucleotides: TGTGCCAGCAGCTTAGGGGCTAGCGGGTGGGAGCAGTACTTC. This sequence encodes CASSLGASGWEQYF.

J is TRBJ1-1 and V is TRBV30, with D perhaps matching TRBD1 (5 bases). The CDR3 sequence is 14 residues long. CDR1 and CDR2 from the germline V gene are GTSNPN and SVGIG (reference sequence). Trimming removed 2 bases from V and 4 bases from J, with 14 bases in between. CDR3 nucleotide sequence: TGTGCCTGGAGTTTCGGGGGTATGGGCACTGAAGCTTTCTTT. This translates into CAWSFGGMGTEAFF.

The V call is TRBV21-1, the J call TRBJ2-2; TRBD2 was called by the table and not checked on the DNA. TRBV21-1 is flagged as a pseudogene. CDR3 length equals 14 residues. This chain's CDR3 is CASGVRGWTGELFF. The DNA of the CDR3 is TGTGCCAGCGGCGTGAGAGGATGGACCGGGGAGCTGTTTTTT.

For the CDR3, the DNA is TGCGCCAGCAGTGAGTTCCTCTACGAGCAGTACTTC. The encoded protein is CASSEFLYEQYF. The chain recombines TRBV10-2 with TRBJ2-7; D is uncertain. The ends were cut back, 1 base at V and 3 bases at J, with 4 bases in the middle. This CDR3 is built from 12 residues. The germline gives CDR1 WSHSY, CDR2 SAAADI.

This rearrangement joins TRBV6-1 to TRBJ2-7, with 7 bases that match TRBD2. V lost 1 base, J lost 6 bases, and 15 bases stayed unmatched. This CDR3 comprises 17 residues. Germline lookup yields CDR1 MNHNS and CDR2 SASEGT. The CDR3 reads CASSEGWEGYMGGEQYF. CDR3 nucleotide sequence: TGTGCCAGCAGTGAAGGCTGGGAGGGATACATGGGCGGCGAGCAGTACTTC.

The CDR3 DNA sequence: TGTGCCAGCTCACCGGGACAGGTGGATAACTCTTATGGCTACACCTTC. It codes for CASSPGQVDNSYGYTF. This chain links TRBV18 with TRBJ1-2, with 8 bases lining up with TRBD1. The CDR3 runs to 16 residues. Germline V lookup: CDR1 KGHSH, CDR2 LQKENI. Trimming at V came to 3 bases and at J to 5 bases, leaving 11 bases not matched to a gene.

The CDR3 sequence is CASSLTGLAGGSSYNEQFF. In DNA form, the CDR3 reads TGTGCCAGCAGCCTTACGGGACTAGCGGGAGGTAGCTCCTACAATGAGCAGTTCTTC. This sequence joins TRBV5-8 and TRBJ2-1; TRBD2 matches 15 bases. The trim removed 4 bases at V and 0 bases at J, leaving 8 bases unmatched. CDR3 length: 19 amino acids. CDR1 is SGHTS and CDR2 is YDEGEE in the germline V gene. The full variable domain, completed using reference TRBV5-8 and TRBJ2-1, is EAGVTQSPTHLIKTRGQQATLRCSPISGHTSVYWYQQALGLGLQFLLWYDEGEERNRGNFPPRFSGRQFPNYSSELNVNALELEDSALYLCASSLTGLAGGSSYNEQFFGPGTRLTVL.

This clone was seen more than once but under ten times. The genes are TRBV28 and TRBJ2-3, with 8 bases fitting TRBD2. V shed 9 bases and J 4 bases; nucleotides not matched to a gene: 15. The germline CDR1 and CDR2 sequences are MDHEN and SYDVKM. The CDR3 covers 16 residues. The DNA of the CDR3 is TGTGCCAGTAACTCGGGACTAGGCTTTGGTCCAGATACGCAGTATTTT. Encoded protein: CASNSGLGFGPDTQYF.

The genes are TRBV27 and TRBJ2-7, with D maybe TRBD1 (5 bases). Germline V gene data show CDR1 as MNHEY and CDR2 as SMNVEV (reference sequence). The CDR3 length is 15 residues. V was trimmed by 1 base and J by 5 bases, leaving 15 bases between them. The CDR3 sequence is CASSLLRTQAHEQYF. As DNA, the CDR3 is TGTGCCAGCAGTTTATTGCGTACACAGGCCCACGAGCAGTACTTC.

The chain couples TRBV7-2 to TRBJ2-7; 7 nucleotides line up with TRBD2. V shed 1 base, J shed 2 bases, and the junction held 5 bases outside the gene matches. CDR1 SGHTA and CDR2 FQGNSA come from the germline V gene. The CDR3 extends over 15 amino acids. The CDR3 DNA reads as TGTGCCAGCAGCTTAGAAAGGACTAGGACCTACGAGCAGTACTTC. Its protein is CASSLERTRTYEQYF. Supplemented by reference TRBV7-2 and TRBJ2-7, the full variable domain reads GAGVSQSPSNKVTEKGKDVELRCDPISGHTALYWYRQSLGQGLEFLIYFQGNSAPDKSGLPSDRFSAERTGGSVSTLTIQRTQQEDSAVYLCASSLERTRTYEQYFGPGTRLTVT.

This chain connects TRBV4-2 to TRBJ2-2; D is undetermined. V shed 1 base and J shed 2 bases, with 8 bases lying between them. The V gene's germline CDR1 is LGHNA and CDR2 YNFKEQ. The CDR3 runs to 15 residues. The DNA for the CDR3 is TGTGCCAGCAGCCAAGCGACACAAAACACCGGGGAGCTGTTTTTT. Its protein is CASSQATQNTGELFF.

The chain joins TRBV2 to TRBJ2-1; 9 positions agree with TRBD2. In germline, CDR1 is SNHLY, CDR2 FYNNEI. With 4 bases clipped from V and 9 bases from J, the junction kept 13 bases outside the gene matches. The CDR3 is made up of 16 amino acids. Written as DNA, the CDR3 is TGTGCCAGCAGTGTCTCGATTATTTTAGCGGGAGCTGAGCAGTTCTTC. It specifies CASSVSIILAGAEQFF.